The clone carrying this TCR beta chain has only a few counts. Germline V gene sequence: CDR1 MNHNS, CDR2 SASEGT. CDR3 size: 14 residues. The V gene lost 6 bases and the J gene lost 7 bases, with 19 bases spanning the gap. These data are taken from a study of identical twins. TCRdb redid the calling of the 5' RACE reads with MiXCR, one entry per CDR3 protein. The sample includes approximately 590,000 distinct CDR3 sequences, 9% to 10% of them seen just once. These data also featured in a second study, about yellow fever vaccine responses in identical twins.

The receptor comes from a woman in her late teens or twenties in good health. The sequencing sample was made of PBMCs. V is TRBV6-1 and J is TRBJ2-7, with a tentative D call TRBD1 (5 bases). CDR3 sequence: CASRLGSQAQEQYF. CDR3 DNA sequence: TGTGCCAGCAGACTTGGGTCACAGGCGCAGGAGCAGTACTTC.